The TCR beta chain described here comes from a study of T-cell memory formation after mild COVID-19. MiXCR, applied by TCRdb to the 5' RACE reads, yields one record per CDR3 protein. Of 210,000 or so distinct CDR3 sequences detected, roughly a tenth appear once; the ten largest clones hold approximately 3%. Germline CDR1 reads MNHEY; CDR2 reads SVGAGI. V was pared by 0 bases and J by 2 bases, with 7 bases between. The CDR3 is 14 amino acids. This clonotype was detected a few times. The clonotype comes from a man aged 18 to 29 who had mild COVID-19 (a few samples of this study predate the infection). Cell type and time point are not known. The source material was PBMCs or a T cell subset sorted from them (not recorded which). The genes are TRBV6-5 and TRBJ2-5; the D is unclear. CDR3 residues: CASSYSYLQETQYF. The CDR3 nucleotides read TGTGCCAGCAGTTACTCGTACCTTCAAGAGACCCAGTACTTC.